This paragraph covers one TCR beta chain sequence. Its specific antigen is unknown. Nothing much larger sits one base from this clone, and base qualities are not available. The trim is 8 bases for V and 7 bases for J, with a gap of 14 bases between the germline ends. The germline V gene (reference sequence) sets CDR1 to SEHNR and CDR2 to FQNEAQ. Spanning cysteine to phenylalanine, the CDR3 consists of 12 amino acids. Only the CDR3 part of the read is kept: 36 bases, read in frame from the first base. The sample belongs to a study of T cells in Graves' hyperthyroidism and ophthalmopathy (dated by TCRdb to the late 2010s). With respect to the entire study: Peripheral blood samples were taken at the time of initial diagnosis, prior to any treatment. The paper reports TCR Vbeta CDR3 sequencing of fewer than 150 peripheral blood samples: 40 or so ophthalmopathy, about 75 hyperthyroidism and roughly 17 progressor patients. An independent validation cohort of 18 to 20 hyperthyroidism patients and 17 patients who later progressed to ophthalmopathy tested prospective prediction of ophthalmopathy. The 100 or so discovery patients were randomly split 7:3 into training and test sets. To identify TCR V-J signatures that set the groups apart, the researchers used a discovery cohort of more than 95 patients, made up of 40 to 45 with Graves' ophthalmopathy and approximately 57 with stable Graves' hyperthyroidism. In addition, the study compared T-cell repertoires in thyroid tissue and in blood from about 6 Graves' hyperthyroidism patients. After sampling, hyperthyroidism patients received methimazole starting at 30 mg daily, and ophthalmopathy patients received high-dose intravenous methylprednisolone.

The hyperthyroidism patients were between 18 and 65 years old and newly diagnosed, with a disease duration of less than 2 months. Any patient with an uncontrolled infection, another autoimmune disease, pregnancy or lactation was excluded. Diagnoses were based on clinical symptoms, serum thyroxine and TRAb, thyroid ultrasound and orbital computed tomography. For progressor patients, blood was drawn at the first diagnosis of hyperthyroidism, before any ophthalmopathy symptoms had appeared. Ficoll-Paque density gradient centrifugation was used to isolate PBMCs from under 11 ml of fresh peripheral blood. Progressor patients were initially diagnosed with Graves' hyperthyroidism and developed ophthalmopathy during follow-up. Trizol reagent was used to extract total RNA, and RNA quality was then checked on an Agilent 2100 Bioanalyzer. The TCR beta CDR3 regions were amplified from RNA transcripts. The TCR CDR3 was subjected to a first round of RT-PCR using the HTBI primer set and the Qiagen OneStep RT-PCR kit. Libraries were constructed in a second round of multiplex PCR, after which size selection and purification were performed. Sequencing of the libraries was done on an Illumina HiSeq2000 using paired-end 100 bp reads. The authors' analysis ran thus. SOAPnuke was used to process the raw data, with reads discarded if the reads contained adapters or uncalled bases, had a mean Phred below 15, or lacked an exact constant-primer or identifier match. COPE v1.2.5 was used to merge the high-quality paired reads, and each unique nucleotide sequence was defined as a clonotype. MiTCR v1.1 was used to align the clonotypes against IMGT TRBV, TRBD and TRBJ reference segments. The analysis was restricted to V-J combinations with a frequency above 0.0001, which together covered about 99% of the repertoires. The TCS score was defined as F50 (clonal expansion) divided by E x V (chaos), with BLOSUM62-based TCRdist calculated between CDR3 peptides within each V-J. Welch's t-statistics and random forest reduced 450 to 600 V-J features to around 14, which were used in a naive Bayes classifier (R e1071). The public reads were reanalyzed by TCRdb: fastp trimming at Q25, MiXCR alignment, in-frame beta chains only. Each record represents a unique CDR3 protein, reported with the most common genes and DNA among its rows. The V and J calls here are based on TCRdb, not the publication. Here the sample has about 360,000 distinct CDR3 sequences; 15% to 18% occur a single time. The ten most abundant clones make up approximately 30% of the sample.

The paper's findings and limits, for the study overall: In validation, progression to ophthalmopathy was predicted by the model with 55% to 71% sensitivity and approximately 78% specificity, a median of approximately 7.1 months before onset. Blood samples also contained most of the expanded thyroid clonotypes (frequency above 0.001), which suggests that blood repertoires may reflect thyroid immune responses. A model built on a 13 V-J signature distinguished ophthalmopathy from stable hyperthyroidism, reaching around 87% sensitivity and 81.08% specificity in cross-validation and 80%/75% in testing. No statistical method was used to fix the sample size in advance, and group allocation was not hidden from the investigators.

The sequence is built from TRBV7-9 and TRBJ1-2; TRBD1 is a weak D gene call, 5 bases matching. The sequenced sample was blood. The receptor's source is a woman aged 18-30 years with Graves' hyperthyroidism that later progressed to Graves' ophthalmopathy. The DNA is TGTGCCAGCCAAATCCGAGGGACTGGCTACACCTTC. The encoded protein is CASQIRGTGYTF.